Listed here are 32 T cell receptor beta chains from one sample, sequenced in a study of tumor-infiltrating lymphocytes in oesophageal squamous cell carcinoma (dated by TCRdb to about 2016). Library prep was done by PCR. Reads for this sample came from an Illumina HiSeq 2000. TCRdb cleaned the public reads at Q25 with fastp, built clones with MiXCR and kept in-frame beta chains. Identical CDR3 protein sequences are pooled into one entry, listed with their most common genes and DNA. Present in this sample are 15,000 to 20,000 distinct CDR3 sequences, around 43% of which were seen just once. Clones ranked in the top ten supply 18% of the sample. The sequenced material came from normal esophageal tissue next to the tumor. The receptors derive from a female donor with esophageal squamous cell carcinoma.

With respect to this clonotype: A much larger clone sits a single nucleotide away, making a read error possible. The chain recombines TRBV5-3 with TRBJ2-7; tentatively, D is TRBD1 (6 bases). TRBV5-3 falls under the ORF class, with uncertain function. The CDR3 consists of 14 residues. CDR3 bases: TGTGCCAGCAGCGACCGGACAGCTCCCTACCAGCAGTACTTC. This codes for CASSDRTAPYQQYF.

J is TRBJ2-1 and V is TRBV7-2; 7 nucleotides match TRBD1. The end of the DNA fits TRBJ2-7 better, so the J call may be wrong. The CDR3 covers 16 residues. The germline gives CDR1 SGHTA, CDR2 FQGNSA. CDR3 nucleotides: TGTGCCAGCAGCACCCCCACAGGGGCCTCCTACAATGAGCAGTACTTC. Protein product: CASSTPTGASYNEQYF.

The V gene is TRBV6-6, the J gene TRBJ1-2, with D maybe TRBD1 (5 bases). Trimming removed 8 bases from V and 2 bases from J, with 15 bases in between. Germline V CDR1 and CDR2: MNHNY, SVGAGI (reference sequence). The CDR3 length is 14 residues. The CDR3: CASGPLGANYGYTF. CDR3 in DNA: TGTGCCAGCGGACCACTCGGGGCAAACTATGGCTACACCTTC.

Ten or more counts support this clonotype. This chain joins TRBV7-2 and TRBJ1-6, with D perhaps TRBD1 (5 bases). Germline V lookup: CDR1 SGHTA, CDR2 FQGNSA. The CDR3 spans 16 residues. V was trimmed by 1 base and J by 0 bases, leaving 7 bases between them. CDR3 sequence: CASSLVGGSYNSPLHF. The CDR3 DNA follows: TGTGCCAGCAGCTTAGTGGGGGGCTCCTATAATTCACCCCTCCACTTT.

This clonotype was counted ten times or more. This chain connects TRBV7-9 to TRBJ2-7; the D gene is possibly TRBD1 (5 bases). Germline V gives CDR1 SEHNR, CDR2 FQNEAQ (reference sequence). The CDR3 is 15 residues long. Trimming pared 5 bases from V and 5 bases from J, leaving 19 bases between. Written as DNA, the CDR3 is TGTGCCAGCAGCCCGTTAAACCTAGGGGTCCACGAGCAGTACTTC. Its translation: CASSPLNLGVHEQYF.

In its sample, this clonotype is medium-sized. V usage is TRBV7-2 and J usage is TRBJ2-1; 10 nucleotides line up with TRBD1. This CDR3 is 15 amino acids long. Germline assignment: CDR1 SGHTA and CDR2 FQGNSA. V was clipped by 4 bases and J by 2 bases; unmatched bases: 2. CDR3 in amino acids: CASSYDRGPYNEQFF. Here the CDR3 DNA reads TGTGCCAGCAGCTATGACAGGGGGCCCTACAATGAGCAGTTCTTC.

For this clonotype: A much larger clone lies a single base off, so this may be a read error. This chain joins TRBV4-1 and TRBJ2-1; perhaps D is TRBD1 or TRBD2 (5 bases each). The DNA end lines up better with TRBJ2-7; the J call may be wrong. Looked up from germline, CDR1 is MGHRA and CDR2 is YSYEKL. The length of the CDR3 is 16 residues. This CDR3 reads CASSRSGASSYNEQYF. CDR3 sequence (DNA): TGCGCCAGCAGCCGGTCCGGGGCCAGCTCCTACAATGAGCAGTACTTC.

Turning to this clonotype: The junction and the germline gene differ at one end; a read error may be behind it. V is TRBV7-6 and J is TRBJ2-1, with 13 bases fitting TRBD2. The germline V gene has CDR1 SGHVS and CDR2 FNYEAQ. The CDR3 length is 17 residues. CDR3 sequence: CASSQGGGLAGPNEQFF. The CDR3 DNA reads as TGTGCTAGCAGCCAAGGGGGGGGACTAGCGGGGCCCAATGAGCAGTTCTTC.

This clonotype is a singleton in its sample. The chain combines TRBV7-2 with TRBJ1-2; 7 positions match TRBD1. This CDR3 has 14 amino acids. CDR1 and CDR2 from the germline V gene are SGHTA and FQGNSA. V lost 5 bases and J lost 1; bases outside the gene matches: 4. For the CDR3, the DNA is TGTGCCAGCAGCGTCAGGGACAGTAACTATGGCTACACCTTC. Translation: CASSVRDSNYGYTF.

V is TRBV5-1 and J is TRBJ2-7, with 8 nucleotides matching TRBD2. V was pared by 7 bases and J by 2 bases, with 8 bases of the junction left unmatched. The germline V gene encodes CDR1 SGHRS and CDR2 YFSETQ. The CDR3 spans 14 residues. CDR3: CASESAGVPYEQYF. The CDR3 DNA is TGCGCCAGCGAGTCAGCGGGAGTTCCCTACGAGCAGTACTTC.

The rearrangement uses TRBV12-3 or TRBV12-4 and TRBJ2-7, with 7 bases fitting TRBD1. The tail of the sequence fits TRBJ1-2 better, so the J call may be wrong. This CDR3 is built from 12 residues. The CDR3: CASSLDRAGYTF. The CDR3, as DNA: TGTGCCAGCAGTCTCGACAGGGCCGGCTACACCTTC.

This clonotype was detected only a few times. This chain uses TRBV6-6 with TRBJ2-1, with 10 bases lining up with TRBD1. The V and J ends lost 2 bases and 2 bases, in that order; junction bases with no gene match: 6. From germline, CDR1 is MNHNY and CDR2 SVGAGI (reference sequence). The CDR3 sequence is 17 residues long. The CDR3 reads CASSYDRGHRPYNEQFF. The CDR3 coding sequence is TGTGCCAGCAGTTACGACAGGGGGCACCGTCCCTACAATGAGCAGTTCTTC.

The gene calls are TRBV7-2 and TRBJ2-4; D is uncertain. The CDR3 sequence is 17 residues long. Germline-derived CDR1 and CDR2 are SGHTA and FQGNSA. Deletions cut 4 bases from V and 7 bases from J, with 23 bases between. The CDR3, as DNA: TGTGCCAGCAGCTCCCAACATACCAACTCAGGTCGCAACATTCAGTACTTC. This translates into CASSSQHTNSGRNIQYF.

This clonotype came up a few times. The chain has TRBV12-3 or TRBV12-4 and TRBJ2-5; D gene unclear. With the DNA end fitting TRBJ2-1 better, the J assignment may be wrong. The CDR3 is made up of 11 amino acids. The CDR3 region is CASSEYNEQFF. The CDR3 DNA reads as TGTGCCAGCAGCGAATACAATGAGCAGTTCTTC.

V gene TRBV27 combines with J gene TRBJ2-3; D is unclear. The J call may be in error: the DNA end matches TRBJ2-7 better. CDR3 length: 14 residues. The germline V gene encodes CDR1 MNHEY and CDR2 SMNVEV (reference sequence). CDR3 amino acids: CASSSSLESNEQYF. CDR3 sequence (DNA): TGTGCCAGCAGTTCGTCTTTGGAGTCCAACGAGCAGTACTTC.

V usage is TRBV7-6 and J usage is TRBJ1-2, with D unclear. Germline CDR1 reads SGHVS; CDR2 reads FNYEAQ. The CDR3 length is 12 residues. Trimming shortened V by 3 bases and J by 8 bases, and 10 bases separated the two germline ends. CDR3 amino acids: CASSFSTEGYTF. In nucleotides, the CDR3 is TGTGCCAGCAGCTTTAGTACAGAGGGCTACACCTTC.

This chain joins TRBV5-1 and TRBJ2-3, with TRBD2 as a possible D gene (6 bases). Trimming stripped 0 bases from V and 1 base from J, with 15 bases between. CDR3 size: 17 residues. Germline CDR1 SGHRS, CDR2 YFSETQ. CDR3 amino acids: CASSLAVLAYGTDTQYF. CDR3 coding DNA: TGCGCCAGCAGCTTGGCCGTACTAGCTTACGGCACAGATACGCAGTATTTT.

The V and J genes are TRBV7-3 and TRBJ2-1; D possibly corresponds to TRBD1 (5 bases). The closer fit of TRBJ2-5 to the DNA end suggests the J call may be wrong. Germline V gene sequence: CDR1 SGHTA, CDR2 FQGTGA. This CDR3 has 13 residues. The CDR3 spells CASSAVREETQYF. As DNA, the CDR3 is TGTGCCAGCAGCGCGGTCAGGGAAGAGACCCAGTACTTC.

In its sample, this clonotype was seen many times. This likely comes from a read error, as the CDR3 has no conserved phenylalanine or tryptophan at its end. Because the CDR3's place on the DNA is in doubt, the DNA is left out and the CDR3 is given as listed by TCRdb. This chain connects TRBV6-1 to TRBJ2-7; whether TRBD1, the table's D call, matches the DNA was not checked. The CDR3 has 15 residues if both end residues are counted. The germline CDR1 and CDR2 sequences are MNHNS and SASEGT. CDR3 region: CASSPGQNYGYTFGS.

This clonotype was observed many times. It may be a read error: a sequence one base away is much more abundant. V usage is TRBV7-3 and J usage is TRBJ2-7; D perhaps matches TRBD2 (7 bases). The germline gives CDR1 SGHTA, CDR2 FQGTGA. The CDR3 length is 15 residues. The V end lost 1 base, the J end lost 7 bases, and 17 bases lay between the germline ends. Written as DNA, the CDR3 is TGTGCCAGCAGCTTAAGTCGGGGGGCCAACAATGAGCAGTACTTC. It encodes CASSLSRGANNEQYF.

The V gene is TRBV7-3, the J gene TRBJ2-3; TRBD1 aligns across 9 bases. The V segment lost 5 bases and the J segment 4 bases; nucleotides outside the gene matches: 7. This CDR3 contains 15 residues. Germline values: CDR1 SGHTA, CDR2 FQGTGA. Here the CDR3 DNA reads TGTGCCAGCAGCATGGGACAGGGAAAACCAGATACGCAGTATTTT. It encodes CASSMGQGKPDTQYF.

By share of the sample, this clonotype is medium-sized. V gene TRBV6-1 combines with J gene TRBJ2-7, with D perhaps TRBD2 (6 bases). CDR1 is MNHNS and CDR2 is SASEGT in the germline V gene. CDR3 length: 13 residues. Trimming took off 6 bases at V and 7 bases at J, with 16 bases between the two ends. CDR3 sequence (DNA): TGTGCCAGCAGGCAACCGGGAGTAAAAGAGCAGTACTTC. Encoded protein: CASRQPGVKEQYF.

This clonotype was counted a few times. This may be a read error: a much more frequent sequence differs by one nucleotide. The chain employs TRBV10-3 and TRBJ2-1; weak D call: TRBD1 (8 bases). Trimming pared 0 bases from V and 11 bases from J, leaving 17 bases between. The germline V gene has CDR1 ENHRY and CDR2 SYGVKD. The CDR3 is made up of 15 amino acids. CDR3 region: CAISESTGGAVKQFF. DNA for the CDR3: TGTGCCATCAGTGAGTCCACAGGGGGGGCCGTCAAGCAGTTCTTC.

This clonotype has a handful of counts. The chain combines TRBV11-2 with TRBJ1-6; a weak D match, TRBD1 (5 bases). The CDR3 is made up of 15 amino acids. The V gene lost 5 bases and the J gene lost 8 bases, with 16 bases spanning the gap. CDR1 is SGHAT and CDR2 is FQNNGV in the germline V gene. The CDR3 DNA is TGTGCCAGCAGCCGGACGGGGGTATACGATTCACCCCTCCACTTT. Translating it yields CASSRTGVYDSPLHF.

This clonotype was observed a handful of times. This chain links TRBV7-3 with TRBJ2-6; 7 bases are a match to TRBD2. V gave up 1 base and J gave up 2 bases; unmatched junction bases: 2. CDR3 size: 16 residues. Per germline, CDR1 SGHTA and CDR2 FQGTGA. The CDR3 loop is CASSLSAGAGANVLTF. The CDR3 nucleotides read TGTGCCAGCAGCTTAAGTGCGGGAGCTGGGGCCAACGTCCTGACTTTC. The entire variable domain, with the rest obtained from reference TRBV7-3 and TRBJ2-6, is as follows: GAGVSQTPSNKVTEKGKYVELRCDPISGHTALYWYRQSLGQGPEFLIYFQGTGAADDSGLPNDRFFAVRPEGSVSTLKIQRTERGDSAVYLCASSLSAGAGANVLTFGAGSRLTVL.

The V gene is TRBV11-1, the J gene TRBJ2-3; D gene uncertain. The J call may be mistaken, given a closer DNA end match to TRBJ2-7. Germline V CDR1 and CDR2: SGHAT, FQDESV (reference sequence). This CDR3 region has 12 residues. In DNA form, the CDR3 reads TGTGCCAGCAGCGTTATCAGCAATGAGCAGTACTTC. This codes for CASSVISNEQYF.

The chain employs TRBV28 and TRBJ2-7, with D tentatively TRBD1 (5 bases). V lost 7 bases to trimming and J lost 3 bases, with 13 bases between them. CDR1 and CDR2 from the germline V gene are MDHEN and SYDVKM. The CDR3 consists of 13 residues. As DNA, the CDR3 is TGTGCCAGCACTCAGGGATCTAGCTACGAGCAGTACTTC. It translates to CASTQGSSYEQYF.

Comment on this clonotype: The CDR3 does not close with the conserved phenylalanine or tryptophan, likely indicating a read error. The DNA is omitted, as the CDR3 cannot be located on it reliably, and the CDR3 follows TCRdb's listing. The rearrangement joins TRBV4-1 to TRBJ2-6. Ends included, the CDR3 has 8 residues. Germline CDR1 MGHRA, CDR2 YSYEKL. The CDR3 region is CASSQDRS.

The chain's CDR3 is CAISGTTDDKQFF. The CDR3 DNA sequence: TGTGCCATCAGTGGGACGACGGATGATAAGCAGTTCTTC. The V and J genes are TRBV10-3 and TRBJ2-4; D is ambiguous. The J call may be mistaken, given a closer DNA end match to TRBJ2-1. CDR1 ENHRY and CDR2 SYGVKD come from the germline V gene. This CDR3 spans 13 amino acids.

This clonotype was seen a few times. The chain links TRBV24-1 to TRBJ2-7; 7 nucleotides match TRBD1. The tail of the sequence fits TRBJ2-5 better, so the J call may be wrong. The CDR3 covers 13 residues. CDR1 is KGHDR and CDR2 is SFDVKD in the germline V gene. CDR3 nucleotides: TGTGCCACCAGCCGGACAGGTCAGAAGACCCAGTACTTC. Translation gives CATSRTGQKTQYF.

Ten or more counts support this clonotype. The chain has TRBV10-2 and TRBJ2-2; D remains unclear. With 4 bases removed from V and 5 bases from J, the gap between germline ends came to 8 bases. The CDR3 is 13 amino acids. Germline V lookup: CDR1 WSHSY, CDR2 SAAADI. CDR3 coding DNA: TGCGCCAGCAGTGCCTTTCTAACCGGGGAGCTGTTTTTT. Translating it yields CASSAFLTGELFF.

V is TRBV19 and J is TRBJ2-5; D may be TRBD1 (6 bases). The CDR3 is 14 amino acids. The V and J ends lost 5 bases and 2 bases respectively, with 12 bases between them. CDR1 is LNHDA, CDR2 SQIVND, per germline (reference sequence). The DNA of the CDR3 is TGTGCCAGTAGTCCCCGACAGGTTCAAGAGACCCAGTACTTC. Its protein product is CASSPRQVQETQYF.